The 15 T cell receptor beta chains below come from one sample, sequenced in a study of response to subunit inactivated influenza vaccine. TCRdb processed the RT-PCR reads anew with MiXCR; each CDR3 protein has one entry. The table includes more than 250,000 distinct CDR3 sequences, around a fifth detected once. This material consisted of PBMCs from blood, taken approximately 22 months after vaccination. The receptors here all came from a man between 50 and 75 years old who received an inactivated influenza vaccine.

J is TRBJ1-5 and V is TRBV11-1, with 9 bases identical to TRBD1. Trimming cost V 5 bases and J 6 bases; bases outside gene matches: 20. Germline V gives CDR1 SGHAT, CDR2 FQDESV (reference sequence). The CDR3 has 19 residues. CDR3 bases: TGTGCCAGCAGCCCGACAAGACGACAGGGGGATATTGTGGCTCAGCCCCAGCATTTT. Encoded protein: CASSPTRRQGDIVAQPQHF.

V gene TRBV6-6 combines with J gene TRBJ1-6; D gene ambiguous. This CDR3 comprises 11 residues. Germline-derived CDR1 and CDR2 are MNHNY and SVGAGI (reference sequence). Trimming pared 7 bases from V and 7 bases from J, leaving 5 bases between. The CDR3 loop is CASMDNSPLHF. The CDR3 DNA is TGTGCCAGCATGGACAATTCACCCCTCCACTTT.

This rearrangement joins TRBV7-2 to TRBJ2-7, with no clear D. CDR1 is SGHTA and CDR2 is FQGNSA in the germline V gene. V lost 5 bases, J lost 4 bases, and 12 bases lay in between. This CDR3 comprises 13 residues. In DNA form, the CDR3 reads TGTGCCAGCAGCCTCAGTCGAAGGTACGAGCAGTACTTC. Translation: CASSLSRRYEQYF.

This clonotype was counted ten times or more. This sequence joins TRBV6-6 and TRBJ2-5; unclear D gene. The CDR3 has 11 residues. In germline, CDR1 is MNHNY, CDR2 SVGAGI (reference sequence). The V end was cut by 5 bases, the J end by 2 bases, with 3 bases between. The CDR3: CASSTQETQYF. The CDR3 region has the DNA TGTGCCAGCAGTACGCAAGAGACCCAGTACTTC.

J is TRBJ2-2 and V is TRBV20-1; 9 bases line up with TRBD2. The CDR3 length is 16 residues. Germline V gives CDR1 DFQATT, CDR2 SNEGSKA (reference sequence). V gave up 6 bases and J gave up 6 bases; unmatched junction bases: 14. CDR3 in DNA: TGCAGTGCCGGAAGGAGGCGGGGGGGCCCGTCCGGGGAGCTGTTTTTT. Residues: CSAGRRRGGPSGELFF.

This clonotype was seen a handful of times. V usage is TRBV20-1 and J usage is TRBJ1-1; the D is unclear. The CDR3 extends over 13 amino acids. CDR1 and CDR2 from the germline V gene are DFQATT and SNEGSKA (reference sequence). Trimming pared 5 bases from V and 7 bases from J, leaving 17 bases between. For the CDR3, the DNA is TGCAGTGCTCCACGGTCGGGTCCGGGTGAAGCTTTCTTT. Protein sequence: CSAPRSGPGEAFF.

This clonotype has a handful of counts. The V call is TRBV4-2, the J call TRBJ1-1; the match to TRBD1 covers 10 bases. The J segment lost 5 bases and the V segment lost 5 bases, leaving 8 bases of the junction unmatched. Germline V gives CDR1 LGHNA, CDR2 YNFKEQ. This CDR3 is built from 15 residues. CDR3 bases: TGTGCCAGCAGCAAAATATGGACAGGGGGAACTGAAGCTTTCTTT. Encoded protein: CASSKIWTGGTEAFF.

The chain recombines TRBV7-2 with TRBJ1-2; 10 positions match TRBD1. CDR1 and CDR2 (germline): SGHTA, FQGNSA. The CDR3 length is 14 residues. The V segment lost 5 bases and the J segment 7 bases; nucleotides outside the gene matches: 7. Here the CDR3 reads CASSPGQGVIGYTF. CDR3 DNA: TGTGCCAGCAGCCCCGGACAGGGGGTAATTGGCTACACCTTC.

This clonotype has at least ten counts. The chain employs TRBV5-1 and TRBJ1-1, with D perhaps matching TRBD1 (5 bases). The CDR3 is 18 residues long. V was shortened by 0 bases and J by 1 base, with 19 bases between the two germline ends. Per the germline V gene, CDR1 is SGHRS and CDR2 is YFSETQ. CDR3 amino acids: CASSLDLGGGTRNTEAFF. CDR3 nucleotides: TGCGCCAGCAGCTTGGACCTAGGCGGGGGAACGAGGAACACTGAAGCTTTCTTT.

The sample holds many counts of this clonotype. This chain joins TRBV27 and TRBJ1-5; D is possibly TRBD1 (6 bases). CDR1 is MNHEY, CDR2 SMNVEV, per germline (reference sequence). CDR3 size: 13 residues. V was trimmed by 6 bases and J by 2 bases, leaving 8 bases between them. CDR3: CASSNRGNQPQHF. CDR3 nucleotide sequence: TGTGCCAGCAGCAACAGGGGCAATCAGCCCCAGCATTTT.

This clonotype has a handful of counts. The CDR3 coding sequence is TGTGCCAGCAGCTTGGGGGCGCGGTCCTACGAGCAGTACTTC. Translating it yields CASSLGARSYEQYF. This chain joins TRBV11-1 and TRBJ2-7; a weak D match, TRBD1 (6 bases). Germline values: CDR1 SGHAT, CDR2 FQDESV (reference sequence). V lost 3 bases and J 1 base, leaving 10 bases between the germline ends. The CDR3 is 14 amino acids.

This chain joins TRBV5-1 and TRBJ2-7; 7 bases fit TRBD1. This CDR3 comprises 14 residues. V lost 0 bases to trimming and J lost 3 bases; unmatched junction nucleotides: 3. In germline, CDR1 is SGHRS, CDR2 YFSETQ. In DNA, the CDR3 is TGCGCCAGCAGCTTGGAGGGACAGAGCTACGAGCAGTACTTC. As protein: CASSLEGQSYEQYF. Looking up the rest from reference TRBV5-1 and TRBJ2-7 gives the full variable domain: KAGVTQTPRYLIKTRGQQVTLSCSPISGHRSVSWYQQTPGQGLQFLFEYFSETQRNKGNFPGRFSGRQFSNSRSEMNVSTLELGDSALYLCASSLEGQSYEQYFGPGTRLTVT.

This clonotype came up many times. The chain joins TRBV6-2 or TRBV6-3 to TRBJ1-1; weak D call: TRBD1 (6 bases). This CDR3 spans 17 amino acids. Trimming took 2 bases from V and 0 from J, leaving 16 bases between them. The germline V gene has CDR1 MNHEY and CDR2 SVGEGT. The CDR3 DNA is TGTGCCAGCAGTTACGATATCACAGGGCTCATGAACACTGAAGCTTTCTTT. This translates into CASSYDITGLMNTEAFF.

This clonotype was counted a few times. The V and J genes are TRBV4-1 and TRBJ1-6; weak D call: TRBD1 (6 bases). There are 15 residues in the CDR3. Germline V lookup: CDR1 MGHRA, CDR2 YSYEKL. With 1 base removed from V and 10 bases from J, the gap between germline ends came to 14 bases. In DNA form, the CDR3 reads TGCGCCAGCAGCCAAGTGGGGGCCAGACACTCACCCCTCCACTTT. Amino acid sequence: CASSQVGARHSPLHF.

V and J are TRBV24-1 and TRBJ1-4; TRBD1 agrees at 10 bases. V lost 9 bases and J lost 6; bases outside the gene matches: 6. The germline CDR1 and CDR2 sequences are KGHDR and SFDVKD. CDR3 length: 14 residues. CDR3 nucleotide sequence: TGTGCCACCTCGCCGGGACAGGGGTATGAAAAACTGTTTTTT. It translates to CATSPGQGYEKLFF.